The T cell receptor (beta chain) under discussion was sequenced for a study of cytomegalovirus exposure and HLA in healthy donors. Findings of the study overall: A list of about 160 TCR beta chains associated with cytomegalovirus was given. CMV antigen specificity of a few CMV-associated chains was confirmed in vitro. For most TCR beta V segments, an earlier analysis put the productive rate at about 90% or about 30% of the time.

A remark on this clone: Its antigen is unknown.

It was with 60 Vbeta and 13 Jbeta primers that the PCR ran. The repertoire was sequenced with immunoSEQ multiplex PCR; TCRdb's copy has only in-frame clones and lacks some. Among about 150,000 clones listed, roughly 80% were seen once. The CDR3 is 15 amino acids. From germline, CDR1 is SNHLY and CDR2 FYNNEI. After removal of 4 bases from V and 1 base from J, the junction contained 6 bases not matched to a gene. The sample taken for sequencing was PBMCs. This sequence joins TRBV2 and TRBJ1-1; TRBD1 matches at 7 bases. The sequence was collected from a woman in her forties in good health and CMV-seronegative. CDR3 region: CASSVGRGKNTEAFF. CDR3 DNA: TGTGCCAGCAGTGTGGGCAGGGGGAAGAACACTGAAGCTTTCTTT.